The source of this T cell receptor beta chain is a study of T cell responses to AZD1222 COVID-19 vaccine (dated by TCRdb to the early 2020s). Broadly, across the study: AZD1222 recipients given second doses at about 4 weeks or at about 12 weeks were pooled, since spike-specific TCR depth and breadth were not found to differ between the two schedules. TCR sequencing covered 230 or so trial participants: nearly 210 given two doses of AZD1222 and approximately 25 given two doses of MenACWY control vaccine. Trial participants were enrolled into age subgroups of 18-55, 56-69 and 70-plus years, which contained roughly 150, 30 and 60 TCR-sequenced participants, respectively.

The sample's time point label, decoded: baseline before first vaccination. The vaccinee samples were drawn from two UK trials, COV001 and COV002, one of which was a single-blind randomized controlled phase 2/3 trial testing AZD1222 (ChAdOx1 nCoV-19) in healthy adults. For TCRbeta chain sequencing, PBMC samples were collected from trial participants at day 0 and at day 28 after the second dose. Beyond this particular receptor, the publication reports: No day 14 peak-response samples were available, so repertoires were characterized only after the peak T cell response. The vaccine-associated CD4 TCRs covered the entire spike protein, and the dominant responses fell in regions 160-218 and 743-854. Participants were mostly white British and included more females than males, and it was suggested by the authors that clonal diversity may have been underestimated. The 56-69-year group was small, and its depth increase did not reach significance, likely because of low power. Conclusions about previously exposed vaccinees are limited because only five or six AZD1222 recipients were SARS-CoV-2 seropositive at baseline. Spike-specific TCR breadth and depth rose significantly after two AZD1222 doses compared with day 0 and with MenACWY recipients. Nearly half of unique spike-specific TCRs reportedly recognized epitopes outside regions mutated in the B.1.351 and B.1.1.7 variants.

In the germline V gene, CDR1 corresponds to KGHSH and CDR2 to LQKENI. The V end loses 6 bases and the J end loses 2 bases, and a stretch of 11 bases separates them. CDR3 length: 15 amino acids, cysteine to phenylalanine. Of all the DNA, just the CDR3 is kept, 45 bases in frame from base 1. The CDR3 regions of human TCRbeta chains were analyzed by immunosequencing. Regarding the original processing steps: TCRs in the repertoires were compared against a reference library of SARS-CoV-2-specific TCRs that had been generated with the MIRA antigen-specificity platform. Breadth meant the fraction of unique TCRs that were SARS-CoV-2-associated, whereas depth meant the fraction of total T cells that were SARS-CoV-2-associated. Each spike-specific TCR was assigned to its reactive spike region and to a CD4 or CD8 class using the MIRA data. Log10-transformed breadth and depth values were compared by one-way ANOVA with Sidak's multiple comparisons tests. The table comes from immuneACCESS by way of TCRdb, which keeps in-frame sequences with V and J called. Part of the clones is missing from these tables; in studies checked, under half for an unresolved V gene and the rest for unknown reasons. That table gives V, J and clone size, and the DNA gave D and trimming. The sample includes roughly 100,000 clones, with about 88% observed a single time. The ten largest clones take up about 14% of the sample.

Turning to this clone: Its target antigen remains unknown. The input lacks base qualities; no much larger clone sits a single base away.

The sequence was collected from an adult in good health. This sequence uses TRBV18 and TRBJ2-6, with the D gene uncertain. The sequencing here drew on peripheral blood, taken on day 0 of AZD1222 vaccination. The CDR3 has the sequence CASSEGVAGANVLTF. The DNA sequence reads TGTGCCAGCTCCGAAGGCGTCGCTGGGGCCAACGTCCTGACTTTC.